A selection of T cell receptor beta chains follows, all from one sample in a study of Tregs in tolerant kidney transplant recipients. Generated by immunoSEQ multiplex PCR, the TCRdb table keeps only in-frame clones and is missing some. The sample lists 60,000 or so clones, 80% to 90% occurring once. This specimen consisted of Tregs from blood, obtained before the transplant. The receptors were sampled from a human donor who received a combined kidney and bone marrow transplant. Both conserved end residues are part of each CDR3. D genes are given only for firm matches. Some rows have no size entry. The others give once, few or many, or a class for an expanded clone.

clone size: -; V gene: TRBV28; D gene: -; J gene: TRBJ1-4; CDR3 DNA: TGTGCCAGCAGTTTAGCAGGGAGTGAAAAACTGTTTTTT; CDR3 protein: CASSLAGSEKLFF
clone size: -; V gene: TRBV5-1; D gene: -; J gene: TRBJ1-2; CDR3 DNA: TGCGCCAGCAGCTTGGAAGGGTATGTTGGCTACACCTTC; CDR3 protein: CASSLEGYVGYTF
clone size: few; V gene: TRBV7-9; D gene: TRBD1; J gene: TRBJ1-2; CDR3 DNA: TGTGCCAGCAGCCCAGGGACAGGGGGCTCCCCTAACTATGGCTACACCTTC; CDR3 protein: CASSPGTGGSPNYGYTF
clone size: once; V gene: TRBV5-1; D gene: -; J gene: TRBJ1-4; CDR3 DNA: TGCGCCAGCAGCTCCGGGACCCCAACTAATGAAAAACTGTTTTTT; CDR3 protein: CASSSGTPTNEKLFF
clone size: -; V gene: TRBV15; D gene: TRBD1; J gene: TRBJ2-5; CDR3 DNA: TGTGCCACCATGAGGGACAGGGCCCAAGAGACCCAGTACTTC; CDR3 protein: CATMRDRAQETQYF
clone size: -; V gene: TRBV11-2; D gene: TRBD2; J gene: TRBJ2-1; CDR3 DNA: TGTGCCAGCAGCCCCGGTGTAGCGGCGGGGGGGCAGTTCTTC; CDR3 protein: CASSPGVAAGGQFF
clone size: -; V gene: TRBV7-9; D gene: TRBD1; J gene: TRBJ2-7; CDR3 DNA: TGTGCCAGCAGCTTGGGACAGAAGAGCTCCTACGAGCAGTACTTC; CDR3 protein: CASSLGQKSSYEQYF
clone size: -; V gene: TRBV21-1; D gene: -; J gene: TRBJ1-5; CDR3 DNA: TGTGCCAGCAGCAAAAGGGACAGCCCAAGCAATCAGCCCCAGCATTTT; CDR3 protein: CASSKRDSPSNQPQHF
clone size: -; V gene: TRBV6-1; D gene: TRBD1; J gene: TRBJ2-1; CDR3 DNA: TGTGCCAGTCGGGACAGGGGCATTTCCGATGAGCAGTTCTTC; CDR3 protein: CASRDRGISDEQFF
clone size: once; V gene: TRBV14; D gene: TRBD2; J gene: TRBJ2-2; CDR3 DNA: TGTGCCAGCAGCCAAGGGGGGACTAGCTTGTACACCGGGGAGCTGTTTTTT; CDR3 protein: CASSQGGTSLYTGELFF
clone size: once; V gene: TRBV2; D gene: TRBD1; J gene: TRBJ1-6; CDR3 DNA: TGTGCCACCCAACCGGGACAGGGACCGACAAATTCACCCCTCCACTTT; CDR3 protein: CATQPGQGPTNSPLHF
clone size: -; V gene: TRBV18; D gene: -; J gene: TRBJ1-1; CDR3 DNA: TGTGCCAGCTCACCAAAAGGCAGTTACACTGAAGCTTTCTTT; CDR3 protein: CASSPKGSYTEAFF
clone size: -; V gene: TRBV7-9; D gene: -; J gene: TRBJ1-3; CDR3 DNA: TGTGCCAGCAGCCCCCGGACTTCAGGATCCGGAAACACCATATATTTT; CDR3 protein: CASSPRTSGSGNTIYF
clone size: -; V gene: TRBV10-3; D gene: TRBD1; J gene: TRBJ1-4; CDR3 DNA: TGTGCCATCAGTGCCTCCGGGACAGGGGTCAAGGCGCGAAATGAAAAACTGTTTTTT; CDR3 protein: CAISASGTGVKARNEKLFF
clone size: -; V gene: TRBV5-1; D gene: -; J gene: TRBJ2-7; CDR3 DNA: TGCGCCAGCAGCTGGAGACAGAACGAGCAGTACTTC; CDR3 protein: CASSWRQNEQYF
clone size: once; V gene: TRBV5-6; D gene: -; J gene: TRBJ1-1; CDR3 DNA: TGTGCCAGCAGCGCTGGAAGGACCCTGAACACTGAAGCTTTCTTT; CDR3 protein: CASSAGRTLNTEAFF
clone size: -; V gene: TRBV6-1; D gene: -; J gene: TRBJ1-5; CDR3 DNA: TGTGCCAGCAGTTATCGTTCAGGAACCAAGCCCCAGCATTTT; CDR3 protein: CASSYRSGTKPQHF